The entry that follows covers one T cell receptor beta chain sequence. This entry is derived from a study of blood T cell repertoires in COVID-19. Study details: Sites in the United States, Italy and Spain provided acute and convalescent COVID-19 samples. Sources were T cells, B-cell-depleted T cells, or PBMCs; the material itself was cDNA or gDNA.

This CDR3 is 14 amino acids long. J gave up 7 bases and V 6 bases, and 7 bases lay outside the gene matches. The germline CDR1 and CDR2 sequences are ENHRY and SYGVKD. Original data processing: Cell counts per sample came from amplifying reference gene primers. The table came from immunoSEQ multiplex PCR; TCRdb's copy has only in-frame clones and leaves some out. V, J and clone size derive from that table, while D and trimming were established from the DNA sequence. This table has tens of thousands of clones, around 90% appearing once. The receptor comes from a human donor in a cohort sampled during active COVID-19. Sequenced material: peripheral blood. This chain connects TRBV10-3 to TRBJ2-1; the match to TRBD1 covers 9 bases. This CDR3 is CAIRSDRGENEQFF. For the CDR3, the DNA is TGTGCCATCAGGTCGGACAGGGGAGAAAATGAGCAGTTCTTC.